The 16 T cell receptor beta chains listed next were all sequenced from one sample in a study of human T cells and chemical hapten exposure. The time point here: pre-sensitization, week 0. Stated treatment: therapeutic diphenylcyclopropenone sensitization with weekly scalp DPC. TCRdb reanalysed the RACE reads using MiXCR and keeps one entry per CDR3 protein. The sample yields 300,000 to 450,000 distinct CDR3 sequences, roughly 5% seen once. Here the sequenced sample was whole blood, taken in connection with sensitization to the hapten diphenylcyclopropenone (DPC). These receptors originate from a woman aged 50 to 60 with alopecia areata. Some clones in this sample may be carry-over from other donors' samples.

This clonotype has a count of ten or more. This chain uses TRBV2 with TRBJ1-5; D ambiguous. Per germline, CDR1 SNHLY and CDR2 FYNNEI. Trimming left V 6 bases short and J 0 bases short, with 6 bases between. The CDR3 is 13 residues long. CDR3 protein: CASRAVSNQPQHF. In nucleotides, the CDR3 is TGTGCCAGCAGGGCAGTTAGCAATCAGCCCCAGCATTTT.

This clonotype was recorded many times. DNA for the CDR3: TGCAGTGCCTTAATCGAACAGGGAGGAGGCTACACCTTC. Its protein product is CSALIEQGGGYTF. The chain is built from TRBV20-1 and TRBJ1-2; D is possibly TRBD1 (6 bases). The CDR3 length is 13 residues. Germline V lookup: CDR1 DFQATT, CDR2 SNEGSKA (reference sequence). V lost 6 bases and J lost 8, with 19 bases in between.

In this sample, this clonotype turned up many times. The chain has TRBV7-2 and TRBJ1-4; D possibly corresponds to TRBD1 (5 bases). Per germline, CDR1 SGHTA and CDR2 FQGNSA. Trimming took off 0 bases at V and 0 bases at J, with 11 bases between the two ends. This CDR3 contains 17 residues. The CDR3: CASSLAGAHTTNEKLFF. In nucleotides, the CDR3 is TGTGCCAGCAGCTTAGCAGGGGCCCACACAACTAATGAAAAACTGTTTTTT.

This clonotype appeared a few times. V gene TRBV15 combines with J gene TRBJ2-2; D remains ambiguous. CDR3 size: 16 residues. CDR1 is LNHNV, CDR2 YYDKDF, per germline (reference sequence). V gave up 1 base and J gave up 5 bases, with 14 bases separating them. This CDR3 reads CATSRGSSHRTGELFF. The CDR3 DNA follows: TGTGCCACCAGCAGAGGTTCCAGCCATCGGACCGGGGAGCTGTTTTTT.

In this sample, this clonotype turned up many times. The CDR3 spells CASSYQGPIPGNTIYF. CDR3 sequence (DNA): TGTGCCAGCAGTTACCAGGGACCTATCCCTGGAAACACCATATATTTT. The chain combines TRBV6-6 with TRBJ1-3, with TRBD1 as a possible D gene (5 bases). This CDR3 has 16 amino acids. Germline CDR1 and CDR2: MNHNY and SVGAGI (reference sequence). V was pared by 2 bases and J by 2 bases, with 13 bases between.

In this sample, this clonotype turned up a few times. This chain links TRBV30 with TRBJ2-2, with 8 bases fitting TRBD1. V was pared by 4 bases and J by 7 bases, with 11 bases of the junction left unmatched. This CDR3 is 15 amino acids long. The germline V gene has CDR1 GTSNPN and CDR2 SVGIG (reference sequence). CDR3 protein: CAWTLDRGGNGELFF. The CDR3 DNA reads as TGTGCCTGGACCCTAGACAGGGGCGGGAACGGGGAGCTGTTTTTT.

There are many counts of this clonotype. This sequence joins TRBV5-8 and TRBJ2-7; 12 bases are a match to TRBD1. V shed 4 bases, J shed 6 bases, and the junction held 11 bases outside the gene matches. Germline CDR1 is SGHTS and CDR2 is YDEGEE. The CDR3 is 16 residues long. The DNA for the CDR3 is TGTGCCAGCAGCCCCCGACCGGGACAGGGGGCGCCCGAGCAGTACTTC. Protein: CASSPRPGQGAPEQYF.

Ten or more counts support this clonotype. The V call is TRBV7-8, the J call TRBJ1-1; D may be TRBD1 (5 bases). Germline CDR1 SGHVS, CDR2 FQNEAQ. The CDR3 covers 15 residues. The V and J ends lost 2 bases and 1 base respectively, with 11 bases between them. The CDR3 DNA reads TGTGCCAGCAGCTTAAGGGGACTCTCGAACACTGAAGCTTTCTTT. It encodes CASSLRGLSNTEAFF.

This clonotype was counted a few times. The gene calls are TRBV5-6 and TRBJ1-1, with D maybe TRBD1 (5 bases). Trimming cost V 5 bases and J 0 bases, with 11 bases left between them. The germline V gene has CDR1 SGHDT and CDR2 YYEEEE. The CDR3 has 14 amino acids. The CDR3: CASRMGRMNTEAFF. In nucleotides, the CDR3 is TGTGCCAGCAGGATGGGACGGATGAACACTGAAGCTTTCTTT.

In this sample, this clonotype turned up many times. The V gene is TRBV20-1, the J gene TRBJ2-7; D is perhaps TRBD1 (5 bases). The CDR3 is made up of 14 amino acids. Trimming removed 6 bases at V and 0 bases at J, with 15 bases between. CDR1 is DFQATT, CDR2 SNEGSKA, per germline (reference sequence). The CDR3 protein is CSARAGYLSYEQYF. CDR3 DNA sequence: TGCAGTGCCAGGGCAGGCTACCTCTCCTACGAGCAGTACTTC.

The chain recombines TRBV10-3 with TRBJ1-5; no firm D call. This CDR3 is 13 amino acids long. The ends were cut back, 6 bases at V and 7 bases at J, with 13 bases in the middle. Germline V gives CDR1 ENHRY, CDR2 SYGVKD. The CDR3 bases are TGTGCCATCAGGGGCAAGGGTGGACAGCCCCAGCATTTT. Its translation is CAIRGKGGQPQHF.

The sample holds a few counts of this clonotype. This sequence joins TRBV12-3 or TRBV12-4 and TRBJ1-2; D might be TRBD1 (6 bases). The CDR3 runs to 12 residues. V dropped 4 bases and J dropped 7 bases, with 10 bases sitting between them. For the CDR3, the DNA is TGTGCCAGCAGTTCAGGGGAAATTGGCTACACCTTC. This codes for CASSSGEIGYTF.

The V call is TRBV6-1, the J call TRBJ1-3, with TRBD1 as a possible D gene (5 bases). The CDR3 loop spans 12 amino acids. V dropped 7 bases and J dropped 3 bases, with 7 bases sitting between them. From germline, CDR1 is MNHNS and CDR2 SASEGT. The chain's CDR3 is CASKGNGNTIYF. The CDR3 DNA follows: TGTGCCAGCAAGGGGAATGGAAACACCATATATTTT.

The chain employs TRBV5-4 and TRBJ2-3; unclear D gene. Looked up from germline, CDR1 is SGHNT and CDR2 is YYREEE (reference sequence). This CDR3 has 16 residues. The V and J ends lost 1 base and 0 bases respectively, with 12 bases between them. DNA for the CDR3: TGTGCCAGCAGCTTGAAGGCCTCCTCTAGCACAGATACGCAGTATTTT. It translates to CASSLKASSSTDTQYF.

This clonotype was seen at least ten times. The chain carries TRBV6-5 and TRBJ1-5, with 9 bases matching TRBD1. V lost 6 bases, J lost 5 bases, and 8 bases stayed unmatched. The CDR3 is 15 residues long. Germline V CDR1 and CDR2: MNHEY, SVGAGI. For the CDR3, the DNA is TGTGCCAGCAGCAGGACAGGGGCCGTTTATCAGCCCCAGCATTTT. Its translation is CASSRTGAVYQPQHF.

This clonotype appeared many times. V usage is TRBV6-2 or TRBV6-3 and J usage is TRBJ2-7, with a possible D match to TRBD2 (6 bases). CDR3 length: 16 amino acids. V was trimmed by 10 bases and J by 1 base, leaving 23 bases between them. CDR1 and CDR2 from the germline V gene are MNHEY and SVGEGT. CDR3 sequence: CATSTILEAGSYEQYF. CDR3 in DNA: TGTGCCACCTCCACCATCCTTGAGGCGGGGTCCTACGAGCAGTACTTC.